The rows below give T cell receptor beta chains drawn from one sample of a study of OX40 agonist ivuxolimab in advanced cancers. Repertoires were generated with immunoSEQ multiplex PCR, while TCRdb's copy carries only in-frame clones and drops some. The sample yields about 150,000 clones, approximately 94% seen once. Specimen: CD4+ or CD8+ T cells sorted from blood, collected in a trial of the OX40 agonist ivuxolimab. The receptor source for this set is an adult with an advanced solid tumor such as melanoma, head and neck, liver or kidney cancer. Both conserved end residues are part of each CDR3. A D gene is named only where the DNA matches it firmly. Rows give clone size only sometimes, using once, few, many, or a class for an expanded clone.

j_gene | d_gene | abundance | v_gene | CDR3aa | CDR3nt
TRBJ2-3 | TRBD2 | - | TRBV6-1 | CASSEQGGRATDTQYF | TGTGCCAGCAGTGAACAGGGCGGGAGGGCCACAGATACGCAGTATTTT
TRBJ1-6 | TRBD1 | - | TRBV6-1 | CASREDRGINNSPLHF | TGTGCCAGCAGGGAAGACAGGGGGATTAATAATTCACCCCTCCACTTT
TRBJ2-1 | TRBD1 | - | TRBV6-5 | CASSSWDRFNEQFF | TGTGCCAGCAGTTCCTGGGACAGATTCAATGAGCAGTTCTTC
TRBJ2-1 | TRBD2 | - | TRBV7-2 | CASSLGPSGEDEQFF | TGTGCCAGCAGCTTAGGGCCTAGCGGGGAGGATGAGCAGTTCTTC
TRBJ1-2 | TRBD1 | - | TRBV7-9 | CASSLQLTGDGYTF | TGTGCCAGCAGCCTACAGTTGACAGGGGATGGCTACACCTTC
TRBJ1-1 | - | - | TRBV21-1 | CASSRVRGYSEAFF | TGTGCCAGCAGCCGCGTAAGGGGCTATAGTGAAGCTTTCTTT
TRBJ2-5 | - | - | TRBV19 | CASSISSLLGGAQYF | TGTGCCAGTAGTATATCCTCCTTACTAGGGGGGGCCCAGTACTTC
TRBJ1-1 | TRBD1 | - | TRBV2 | CASSSEVGRGYTEAFF | TGTGCCAGCAGTTCAGAGGTGGGCAGGGGGTACACTGAAGCTTTCTTT
TRBJ2-3 | - | - | TRBV12-2 | CASRLEGDSDDTQYF | TGTGCAAGTCGCTTAGAAGGGGACAGCGACGATACGCAGTATTTT
TRBJ1-2 | - | - | TRBV5-1 | CASSLIPLTTSREGYTF | TGCGCCAGCAGCCTGATCCCCTTAACGACGTCCCGTGAGGGCTACACCTTC
TRBJ1-5 | - | - | TRBV30 | CAWSAPTVNNQPQHF | TGTGCCTGGAGTGCCCCGACAGTTAACAATCAGCCCCAGCATTTT
TRBJ1-3 | - | - | TRBV28 | CASSFSFGTVDSGNTIYF | TGTGCCAGCAGTTTTAGTTTCGGGACGGTGGACTCTGGAAACACCATATATTTT
TRBJ2-2 | - | once | TRBV11-1 | CASSLDKAGELFF | TGTGCCAGCAGCCTGGACAAGGCCGGGGAGCTGTTTTTT
TRBJ1-1 | - | - | TRBV5-5 | CAINSNTEAFF | TGTGCCATAAATTCGAACACTGAAGCTTTCTTT
TRBJ2-7 | - | - | TRBV6-1 | CASSSRAATYEQYF | TGTGCCAGCAGTAGTCGGGCCGCCACCTACGAGCAGTACTTC
TRBJ1-3 | - | - | TRBV27 | CASSLVSGNTIYF | TGTGCCAGCAGTTTGGTATCTGGAAACACCATATATTTT
TRBJ1-2 | TRBD1 | - | TRBV19 | CASSPGTGVNYGYTF | TGTGCCAGTAGCCCCGGGACAGGGGTTAACTATGGCTACACCTTC
TRBJ2-7 | - | - | TRBV2 | CASIPQGWRSSYEQYF | TGTGCCAGCATCCCCCAGGGTTGGCGTTCCAGCTACGAGCAGTACTTC
TRBJ2-1 | TRBD1 | - | TRBV6-4 | CASSDSRGRPYNEQFF | TGTGCCAGCAGTGACTCAAGGGGGCGACCCTACAATGAGCAGTTCTTC
TRBJ1-5 | - | once | TRBV15 | CATSRDHPSGHQPQHF | TGTGCCACCAGCAGAGATCATCCCAGCGGCCATCAGCCCCAGCATTTT
TRBJ1-2 | - | - | TRBV6-5 | CASRLTKTYTF | TGTGCCAGCAGGTTAACTAAGACCTACACCTTC
TRBJ2-2 | TRBD2 | - | TRBV2 | CASMERGGTGELFF | TGTGCCAGCATGGAGAGGGGAGGGACCGGGGAGCTGTTTTTT
TRBJ1-2 | - | - | TRBV10-1 | CASSESFGYGYTF | TGCGCCAGCAGTGAGTCCTTTGGGTACGGCTACACCTTC
TRBJ2-6 | - | - | TRBV28 | CASSLPGGGANVLTF | TGTGCCAGCAGTTTGCCAGGAGGTGGGGCCAACGTCCTGACTTTC
TRBJ1-2 | TRBD1 | - | TRBV28 | CASSSLGQGATNYGYTF | TGTGCCAGCAGTTCCCTGGGTCAGGGGGCAACTAACTATGGCTACACCTTC
TRBJ2-1 | TRBD2 | - | TRBV28 | CASSSPTGTSGRGGYNEQFF | TGTGCCAGCAGTTCCCCTACCGGGACTAGCGGGAGGGGGGGTTACAATGAGCAGTTCTTC
TRBJ2-5 | TRBD2 | - | TRBV5-1 | CASSSGGLAGGQETQYF | TGCGCCAGCAGCTCCGGTGGTCTAGCGGGGGGGCAAGAGACCCAGTACTTC